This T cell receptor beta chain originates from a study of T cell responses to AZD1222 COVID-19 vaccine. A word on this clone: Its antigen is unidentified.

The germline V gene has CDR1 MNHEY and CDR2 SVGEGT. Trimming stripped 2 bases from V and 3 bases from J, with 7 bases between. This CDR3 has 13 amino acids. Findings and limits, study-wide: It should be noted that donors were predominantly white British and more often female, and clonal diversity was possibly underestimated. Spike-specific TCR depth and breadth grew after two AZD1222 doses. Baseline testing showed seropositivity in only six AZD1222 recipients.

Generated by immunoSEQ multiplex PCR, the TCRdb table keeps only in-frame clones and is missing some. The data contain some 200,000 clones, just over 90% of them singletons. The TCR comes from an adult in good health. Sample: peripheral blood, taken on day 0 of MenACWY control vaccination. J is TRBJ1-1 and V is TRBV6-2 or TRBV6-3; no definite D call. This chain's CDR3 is CASSYKPYTEAFF. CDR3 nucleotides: TGTGCCAGCAGTTACAAGCCTTACACTGAAGCTTTCTTT.